The clone carrying this TCR beta chain was found once. The CDR3 length is 13 residues. V lost 0 bases to trimming and J lost 6 bases, with 5 bases between them. The germline V gene has CDR1 MNHEY and CDR2 SMNVEV (reference sequence). 13 Jbeta primers and 60 Vbeta primers were used for the PCR. Some clones are missing from TCRdb's copy, which holds only in-frame ones; the method was immunoSEQ multiplex PCR. The sample has some 100,000 clones, under 80% seen once; the top ten hold roughly 4%. This entry belongs to a study of cytomegalovirus exposure and HLA in healthy donors. The rearrangement links TRBV27 to TRBJ1-4, with no clear D. Sequences were obtained from PBMCs. This sequence was found in a man aged 35 to 55 in good health and CMV-seronegative. The CDR3 reads CASSLSQHEKLFF. In DNA, the CDR3 is TGTGCCAGCAGTTTATCACAGCATGAAAAACTGTTTTTT.